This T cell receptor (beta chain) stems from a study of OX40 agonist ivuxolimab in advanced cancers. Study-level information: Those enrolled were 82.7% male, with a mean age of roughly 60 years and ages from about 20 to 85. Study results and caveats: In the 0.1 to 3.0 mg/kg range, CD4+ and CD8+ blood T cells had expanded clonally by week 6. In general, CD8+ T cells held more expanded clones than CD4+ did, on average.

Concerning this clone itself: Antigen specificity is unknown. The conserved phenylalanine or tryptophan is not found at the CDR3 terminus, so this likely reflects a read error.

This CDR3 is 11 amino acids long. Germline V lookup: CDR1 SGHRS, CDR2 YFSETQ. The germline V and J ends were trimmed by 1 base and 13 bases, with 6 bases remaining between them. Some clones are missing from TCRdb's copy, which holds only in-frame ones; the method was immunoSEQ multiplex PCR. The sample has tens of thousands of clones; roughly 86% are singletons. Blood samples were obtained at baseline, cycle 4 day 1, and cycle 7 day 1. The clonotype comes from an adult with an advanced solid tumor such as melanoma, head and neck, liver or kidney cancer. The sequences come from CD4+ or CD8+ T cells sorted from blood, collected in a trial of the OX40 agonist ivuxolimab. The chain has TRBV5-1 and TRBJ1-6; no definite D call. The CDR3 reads CASSLFPPLHL. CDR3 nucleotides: TGCGCCAGCAGCTTGTTCCCCCCCCTCCACCTT.